The clone carrying this TCR beta chain was counted at least ten times. Antigen specificity is unknown. This specimen belongs to a study of beta chain features in type 1 diabetes. About the research overall: Cell yields, gender and age were similar in healthy donors and patients. Study-wide findings and caveats: Among type 1 diabetes patients, VDJ junctions had fewer insertions and more deletions. Relative to healthy donors, patients appeared to have naive, central memory and Treg TCRB repertoires that were more similar.

The germline V gene encodes CDR1 GTSNPN and CDR2 SVGIG (reference sequence). The CDR3 has 16 residues. Trimming at V came to 0 bases and at J to 5 bases, leaving 4 bases not matched to a gene. Every bit of the isolated RNA underwent reverse transcription, so sequencing read expressed TCRB transcripts. Here immunoSEQ multiplex PCR was the method, and the copy in TCRdb shows in-frame clones only, minus some. The table includes over 120,000 clones, 9.2% detected once. Sample: central memory CD4+ T cells from blood. The TCR sequence derives from a man aged 18 to 35 in good health. The chain recombines TRBV30 with TRBJ2-2; 12 nucleotides align to TRBD2. This CDR3 is CAWSVLAGGRTGELFF. CDR3 DNA sequence: TGTGCCTGGAGTGTACTAGCGGGGGGCCGGACCGGGGAGCTGTTTTTT.